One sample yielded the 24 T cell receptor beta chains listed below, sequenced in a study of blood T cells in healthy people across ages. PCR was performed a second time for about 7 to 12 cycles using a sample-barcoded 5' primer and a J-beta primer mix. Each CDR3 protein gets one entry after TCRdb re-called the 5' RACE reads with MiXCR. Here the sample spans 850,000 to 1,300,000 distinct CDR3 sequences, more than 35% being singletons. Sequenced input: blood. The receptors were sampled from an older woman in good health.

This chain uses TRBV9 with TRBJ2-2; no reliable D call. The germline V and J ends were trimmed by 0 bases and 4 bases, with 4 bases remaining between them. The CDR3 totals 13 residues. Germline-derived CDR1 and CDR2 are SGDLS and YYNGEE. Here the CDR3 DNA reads TGTGCCAGCAGCGTAGGACTCACCGGGGAGCTGTTTTTT. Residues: CASSVGLTGELFF. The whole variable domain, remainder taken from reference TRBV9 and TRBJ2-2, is DSGVTQTPKHLITATGQRVTLRCSPRSGDLSVYWYQQSLDQGLQFLIQYYNGEERAKGNILERFSAQQFPDLHSELNLSSLELGDSALYFCASSVGLTGELFFGEGSRLTVL.

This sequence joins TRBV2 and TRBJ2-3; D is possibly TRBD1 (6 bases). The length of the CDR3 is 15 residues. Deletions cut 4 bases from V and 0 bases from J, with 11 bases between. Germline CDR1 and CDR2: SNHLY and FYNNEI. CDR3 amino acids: CASSVSRGSTDTQYF. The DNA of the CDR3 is TGTGCCAGCAGTGTCTCTAGGGGGAGCACAGATACGCAGTATTTT.

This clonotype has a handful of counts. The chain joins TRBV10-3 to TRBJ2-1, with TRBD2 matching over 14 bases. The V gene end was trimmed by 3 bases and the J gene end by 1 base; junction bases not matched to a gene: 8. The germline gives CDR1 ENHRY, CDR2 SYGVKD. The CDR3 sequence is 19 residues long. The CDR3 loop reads CAISDSGTSGSGSYNEQFF. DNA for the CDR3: TGTGCCATCAGTGATTCCGGGACTAGCGGGAGTGGTTCCTACAATGAGCAGTTCTTC.

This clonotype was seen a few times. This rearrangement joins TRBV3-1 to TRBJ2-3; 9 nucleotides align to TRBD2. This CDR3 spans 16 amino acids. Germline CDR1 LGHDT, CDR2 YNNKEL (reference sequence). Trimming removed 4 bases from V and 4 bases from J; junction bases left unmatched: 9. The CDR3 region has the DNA TGTGCCAGCAGCCCGACGAGGCGGGAGGGTTCAGATACGCAGTATTTT. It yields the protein CASSPTRREGSDTQYF.

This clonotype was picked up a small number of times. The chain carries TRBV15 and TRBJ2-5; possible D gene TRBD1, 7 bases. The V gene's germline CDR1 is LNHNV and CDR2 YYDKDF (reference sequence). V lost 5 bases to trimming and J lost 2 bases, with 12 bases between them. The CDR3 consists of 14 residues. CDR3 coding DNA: TGTGCCACCAGCGCGGGACAGCCACAAGAGACCCAGTACTTC. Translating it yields CATSAGQPQETQYF.

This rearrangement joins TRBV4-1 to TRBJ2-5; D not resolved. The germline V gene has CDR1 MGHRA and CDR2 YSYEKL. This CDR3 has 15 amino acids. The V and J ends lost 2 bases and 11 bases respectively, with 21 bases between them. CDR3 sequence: CASSQTGPNSYEQYF. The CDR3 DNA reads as TGCGCCAGCAGCCAAACCGGGCCGAACTCCTACGAACAGTACTTC.

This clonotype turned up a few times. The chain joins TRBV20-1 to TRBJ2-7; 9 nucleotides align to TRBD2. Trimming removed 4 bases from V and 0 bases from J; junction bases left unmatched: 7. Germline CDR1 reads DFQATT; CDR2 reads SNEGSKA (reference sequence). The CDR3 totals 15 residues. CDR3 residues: CSAIPRTSDSYEQYF. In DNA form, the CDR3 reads TGCAGTGCTATCCCAAGGACTAGCGACTCCTACGAGCAGTACTTC.

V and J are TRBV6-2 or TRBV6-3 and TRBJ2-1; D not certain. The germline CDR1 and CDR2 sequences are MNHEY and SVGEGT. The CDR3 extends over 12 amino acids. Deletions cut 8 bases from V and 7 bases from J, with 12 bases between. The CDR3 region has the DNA TGTGCCAGCTGCGACCCCGGAAATGAGCAGTTCTTC. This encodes CASCDPGNEQFF.

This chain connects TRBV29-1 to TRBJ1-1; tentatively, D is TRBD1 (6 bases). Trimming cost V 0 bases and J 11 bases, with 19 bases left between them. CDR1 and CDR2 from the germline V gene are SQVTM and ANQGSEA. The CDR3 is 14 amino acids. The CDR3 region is CSVEDLERGPVAFF. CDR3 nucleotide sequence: TGCAGCGTTGAAGATCTAGAACGGGGGCCGGTGGCTTTCTTT.

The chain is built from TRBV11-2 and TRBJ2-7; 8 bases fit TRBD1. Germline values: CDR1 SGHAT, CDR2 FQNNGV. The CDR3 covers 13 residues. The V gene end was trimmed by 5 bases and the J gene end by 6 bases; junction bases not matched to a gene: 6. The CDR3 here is CASSDGTGGEQYF. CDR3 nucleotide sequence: TGTGCCAGCAGCGATGGGACAGGTGGCGAGCAGTACTTC. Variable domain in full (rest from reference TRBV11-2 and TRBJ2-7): EAGVAQSPRYKIIEKRQSVAFWCNPISGHATLYWYQQILGQGPKLLIQFQNNGVVDDSQLPKDRFSAERLKGVDSTLKIQPAKLEDSAVYLCASSDGTGGEQYFGPGTRLTVT.

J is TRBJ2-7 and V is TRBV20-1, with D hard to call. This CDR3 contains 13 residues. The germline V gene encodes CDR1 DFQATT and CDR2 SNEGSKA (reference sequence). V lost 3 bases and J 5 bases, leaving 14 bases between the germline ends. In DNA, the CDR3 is TGCAGTGCTAGTCCGCTACTCCAACACGAGCAGTACTTC. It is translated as CSASPLLQHEQYF.

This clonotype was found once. The CDR3 DNA follows: TGTGCCAGCAGCTACAAGACTCTAGCGGGAGGGCCCAAAGATACGCAGTATTTT. This translates into CASSYKTLAGGPKDTQYF. The V and J genes are TRBV11-2 and TRBJ2-3, with 12 positions matching TRBD2. This CDR3 contains 18 residues. The J segment lost 5 bases and the V segment lost 4 bases, leaving 13 bases of the junction unmatched. The germline CDR1 and CDR2 sequences are SGHAT and FQNNGV.

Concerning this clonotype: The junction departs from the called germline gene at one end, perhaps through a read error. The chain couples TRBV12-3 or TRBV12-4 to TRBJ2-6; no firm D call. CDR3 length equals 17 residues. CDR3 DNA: TGTGCCGGCAGTTTAGGCACCCGCACCCCTGGGGCCAACGTCCTGACTTTC. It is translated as CAGSLGTRTPGANVLTF.

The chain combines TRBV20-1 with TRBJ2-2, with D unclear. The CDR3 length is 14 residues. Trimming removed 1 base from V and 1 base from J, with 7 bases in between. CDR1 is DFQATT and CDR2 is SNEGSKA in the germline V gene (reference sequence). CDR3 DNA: TGCAGTGCTAGAGGTACACAGAACACCGGGGAGCTGTTTTTT. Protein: CSARGTQNTGELFF.

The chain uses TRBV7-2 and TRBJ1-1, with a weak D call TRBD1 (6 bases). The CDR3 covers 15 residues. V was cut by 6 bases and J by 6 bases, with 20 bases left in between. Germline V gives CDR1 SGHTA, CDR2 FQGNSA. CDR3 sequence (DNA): TGTGCCAGCAGTCAGAGGTGGGGGGCTCTGGCTGAAGCTTTCTTT. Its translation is CASSQRWGALAEAFF.

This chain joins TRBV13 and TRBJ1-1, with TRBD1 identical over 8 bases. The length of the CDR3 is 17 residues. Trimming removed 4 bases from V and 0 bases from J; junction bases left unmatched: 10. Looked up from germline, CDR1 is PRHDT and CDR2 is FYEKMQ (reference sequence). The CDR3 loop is CASSWPGTGGMNTEAFF. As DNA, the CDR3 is TGTGCCAGCAGCTGGCCCGGGACAGGTGGCATGAACACTGAAGCTTTCTTT.

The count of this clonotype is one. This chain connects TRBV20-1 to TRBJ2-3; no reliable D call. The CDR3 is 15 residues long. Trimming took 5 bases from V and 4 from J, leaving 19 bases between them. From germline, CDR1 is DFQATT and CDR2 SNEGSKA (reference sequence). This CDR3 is CSAPSFGRTSDTQYF. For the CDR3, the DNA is TGCAGTGCTCCGTCCTTTGGGCGTACTTCAGATACGCAGTATTTT.

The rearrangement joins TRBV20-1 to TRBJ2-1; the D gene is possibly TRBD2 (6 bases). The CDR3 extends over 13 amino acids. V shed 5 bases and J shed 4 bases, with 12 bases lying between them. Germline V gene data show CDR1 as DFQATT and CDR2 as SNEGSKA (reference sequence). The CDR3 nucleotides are TGCAGTGCTGAGAGCGGGTCGTACAATGAGCAGTTCTTC. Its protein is CSAESGSYNEQFF.

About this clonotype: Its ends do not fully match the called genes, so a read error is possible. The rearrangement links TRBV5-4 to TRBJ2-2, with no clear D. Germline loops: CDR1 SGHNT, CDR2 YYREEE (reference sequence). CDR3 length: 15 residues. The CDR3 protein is CASSLKDQNTGELFF. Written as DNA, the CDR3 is TGTGCCAGTAGCTTGAAAGACCAGAACACCGGGGAGCTGTTTTTT.

CDR3 in DNA: TGTGCCAGCAGTTGGGTGGGATACGGGGAGACCCAGTACTTC. Residues: CASSWVGYGETQYF. This rearrangement joins TRBV28 to TRBJ2-5; no firm D call. CDR1 MDHEN and CDR2 SYDVKM come from the germline V gene. This CDR3 has 14 residues. V shed 4 bases and J shed 5 bases, with 14 bases lying between them. Variable domain in full (rest from reference TRBV28 and TRBJ2-5): DVKVTQSSRYLVKRTGEKVFLECVQDMDHENMFWYRQDPGLGLRLIYFSYDVKMKEKGDIPEGYSVSREKKERFSLILESASTNQTSMYLCASSWVGYGETQYFGPGTRLLVL.

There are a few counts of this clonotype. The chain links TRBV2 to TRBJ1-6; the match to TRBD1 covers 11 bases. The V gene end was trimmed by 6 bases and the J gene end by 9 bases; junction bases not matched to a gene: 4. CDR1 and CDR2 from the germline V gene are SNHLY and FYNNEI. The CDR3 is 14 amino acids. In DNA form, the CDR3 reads TGTGCCAGCAGCGGAGGACAGGGGGCTTCACCCCTCCACTTT. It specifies CASSGGQGASPLHF. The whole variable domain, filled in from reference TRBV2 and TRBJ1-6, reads EPEVTQTPSHQVTQMGQEVILRCVPISNHLYFYWYRQILGQKVEFLVSFYNNEISEKSEIFDDQFSVERPDGSNFTLKIRSTKLEDSAMYFCASSGGQGASPLHFGNGTRLTVT.

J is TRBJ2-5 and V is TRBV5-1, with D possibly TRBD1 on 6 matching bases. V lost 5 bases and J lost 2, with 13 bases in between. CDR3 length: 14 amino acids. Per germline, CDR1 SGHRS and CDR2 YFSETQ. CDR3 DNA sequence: TGCGCCAGCAGAATGGGGGCGAATCAAGAGACCCAGTACTTC. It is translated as CASRMGANQETQYF.

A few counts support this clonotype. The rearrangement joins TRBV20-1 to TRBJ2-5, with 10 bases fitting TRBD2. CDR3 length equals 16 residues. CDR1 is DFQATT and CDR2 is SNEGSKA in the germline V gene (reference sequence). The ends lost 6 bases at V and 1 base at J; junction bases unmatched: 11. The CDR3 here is CSAQGEAGGSQETQYF. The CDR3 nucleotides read TGCAGTGCCCAGGGCGAAGCGGGAGGGTCCCAAGAGACCCAGTACTTC.

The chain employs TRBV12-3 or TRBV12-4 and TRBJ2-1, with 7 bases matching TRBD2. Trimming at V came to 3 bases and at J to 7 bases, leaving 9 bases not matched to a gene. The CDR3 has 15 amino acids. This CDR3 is CASSLGEGGRNEQFF. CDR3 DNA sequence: TGTGCCAGCAGTTTGGGTGAGGGAGGGCGGAATGAGCAGTTCTTC.